This note documents a single TCR beta chain sequence. This table comes from immunoSEQ multiplex PCR, and its TCRdb copy is limited to in-frame clones, with some not included. The table has about 15,000 clones, roughly 72% seen once. The data belong to a study of T cells after somatic rescue of genetic block. CDR3 size: 15 residues. This rearrangement joins TRBV12-2 to TRBJ1-5. TRBV12-2 is shown as a pseudogene. The sequence was collected from a man between 18 and 29 years old. Sequenced sample: peripheral blood mononuclear cells (PBMCs). The CDR3 sequence is CASRFYLTWGGPQHF. The CDR3 coding sequence is TGTGCAAGTCGCTTCTATTTGACGTGGGGGGGGCCCCAGCATTTT.